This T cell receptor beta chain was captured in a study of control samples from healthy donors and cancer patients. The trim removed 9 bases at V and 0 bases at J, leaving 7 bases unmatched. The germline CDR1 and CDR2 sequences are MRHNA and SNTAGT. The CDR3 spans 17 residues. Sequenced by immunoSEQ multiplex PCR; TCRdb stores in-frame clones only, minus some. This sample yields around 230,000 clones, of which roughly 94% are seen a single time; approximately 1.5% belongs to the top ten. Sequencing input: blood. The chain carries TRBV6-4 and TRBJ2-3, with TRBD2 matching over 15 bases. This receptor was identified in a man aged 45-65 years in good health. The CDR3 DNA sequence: TGTGCCAGGGGACTAGCGGGGGGCCCAACTAGCACAGATACGCAGTATTTT. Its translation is CARGLAGGPTSTDTQYF.